This passage covers 3 T cell receptor beta chains from one sample sequenced in a study of a mutant IDH1 vaccine in newly diagnosed glioma. For these receptors, no antigen is known. TCRdb keeps only in-frame clones here, not all; method: immunoSEQ multiplex PCR. The sample consists of 35,000 to 40,000 clones, roughly 84% of them appearing once. The time point here: week 11, during vaccination. Each dose of the vaccine consisted of 300 ug of mutant IDH1 20-mer peptide, with topical imiquimod. Here the sequenced sample was PBMCs, taken from a glioma patient whose treatment included an IDH1 peptide vaccine. These receptors came from a man aged 40-50 years with glioma.

The V gene is TRBV7-9, the J gene TRBJ2-7; TRBD2 agrees at 12 bases. The CDR3 runs to 17 residues. The V and J ends lost 6 bases and 4 bases, in that order; junction bases with no gene match: 13. Germline values: CDR1 SEHNR, CDR2 FQNEAQ (reference sequence). CDR3 DNA: TGTGCCAGCAGTTCGACTAGCGGGAGAGCCCCCTTATACGAGCAGTACTTC. Protein sequence: CASSSTSGRAPLYEQYF.

V gene TRBV6-5 combines with J gene TRBJ1-4; no reliable D call. V was trimmed by 2 bases and J by 4 bases, leaving 11 bases between them. Germline V lookup: CDR1 MNHEY, CDR2 SVGAGI. The CDR3 has 15 residues. The chain's CDR3 is CASSYREAINEKLFF. The CDR3 DNA sequence: TGTGCCAGCAGTTACAGGGAAGCAATTAATGAAAAACTGTTTTTT.

The chain joins TRBV7-2 to TRBJ2-7; no firm D call. The V end was cut by 1 base, the J end by 2 bases, with 9 bases between. This CDR3 has 14 residues. The V gene's germline CDR1 is SGHTA and CDR2 FQGNSA. CDR3 amino acids: CASSLEIAPYEQYF. The CDR3, as DNA: TGTGCCAGCAGCTTAGAAATAGCCCCCTACGAGCAGTACTTC.